The rows below give T cell receptor beta chains drawn from one sample of a study of T cells in Graves' hyperthyroidism and ophthalmopathy. MiXCR, applied by TCRdb to the multiplex PCR reads, yields one record per CDR3 protein. This sample carries about 410,000 distinct CDR3 sequences, roughly 15% of them seen once, and the ten largest clones take 13%. Sequences were obtained from blood. The receptor set was obtained from a man younger than 35 with Graves' ophthalmopathy. Each CDR3 is given with its conserved first and last residue. The D gene is left open where the match is weak. A clone size is listed for some rows: how often the clone was seen (once, few, many), or a class if it is expanded.

abundance	v_gene	d_gene	j_gene	CDR3nt	CDR3aa
few	TRBV30	TRBD2	TRBJ2-2	TGTGCCTGGAGTAAGCAGAGGACTAGCGGGACCGCCGGGGAGCTGTTTTTT	CAWSKQRTSGTAGELFF
few	TRBV5-1	.	TRBJ2-5	TGCGCCAGCAGCTTGTTTCAGGGGGGGGAGACCCAGTACTTC	CASSLFQGGETQYF
.	TRBV7-9	TRBD1	TRBJ2-7	TGCGCCAGCAGCTCTGGGACAGGGAGCCCCTACGAGCAGTACTTC	CASSSGTGSPYEQYF
many	TRBV10-1	.	TRBJ2-1	TGCGCCAGCGGGGACAACAATGAGCAGTTCTTC	CASGDNNEQFF
many	TRBV7-9	.	TRBJ2-5	TGTGCCAGCAGCTTAGCCTCCAGCCAAGAGACCCAGTACTTC	CASSLASSQETQYF
many	TRBV5-8	.	TRBJ2-7	TGTGCCAGCAGCCCCCGCCCCACCGTATGGGGGAACTACGAGCAGTACTTC	CASSPRPTVWGNYEQYF
many	TRBV4-1	TRBD1	TRBJ2-1	TGCGCCAGCAGCGCACAGGGGTACAATGAGCAGTTCTTC	CASSAQGYNEQFF
many	TRBV12-3/TRBV12-4	TRBD1	TRBJ2-7	TGTGCCAGCACCCTTTGGGGGACAGGGGGCTACGAGCAGTACTTC	CASTLWGTGGYEQYF
.	TRBV7-9	TRBD1	TRBJ1-2	TGTGCCAGCAGCTCTGGGACAGGGAGCTCGGTAGGCTACACCTTC	CASSSGTGSSVGYTF
many	TRBV5-8	.	TRBJ2-7	TGTGCCAGCAGCATCGGTGGGGGAGCTAACTACGAGCAGTACTTC	CASSIGGGANYEQYF
many	TRBV5-5	.	TRBJ2-5	TGTGCCAGCAGGCCGAGAGGGGAAGAGACCCAGTACTTC	CASRPRGEETQYF
.	TRBV12-3/TRBV12-4	.	TRBJ2-1	TGTGCCAGCAGTTCCCCAGGTGGCTACAATGGGCAGTTCTTC	CASSSPGGYNGQFF
many	TRBV5-1	.	TRBJ1-2	TGCGCCAGCAGCTTGGAAGGAGACTATGGCTACACCTTC	CASSLEGDYGYTF
.	TRBV12-3/TRBV12-4	.	TRBJ2-3	TGTGCCAGCAGTTTACCCCTAGCGACAGAAACGCAGTATTTT	CASSLPLATETQYF
many	TRBV7-3	.	TRBJ2-7	TGTGCCAGCAGTATCGGTCCTCCCACCGAGCAGTACTTC	CASSIGPPTEQYF
many	TRBV12-3/TRBV12-4	.	TRBJ1-2	TGTGCCAGCAGTTTAAAGCTCTCTAACTATGGCTACACCTTC	CASSLKLSNYGYTF
many	TRBV27	.	TRBJ2-7	TGTGCCAGCAGTTTCGGGGGAAGGTACGAGCAGTACTTC	CASSFGGRYEQYF
.	TRBV30	TRBD2	TRBJ2-2	TGTGCCTGGAGTGCCGGGACTAAAGACACCGGGGAGCTGTTTTTT	CAWSAGTKDTGELFF
many	TRBV7-2	.	TRBJ2-7	TGTGCCAGCAGTCCGGACGGATGGAACGAGCAGTACTTC	CASSPDGWNEQYF
many	TRBV12-3/TRBV12-4	.	TRBJ2-5	TGTGCCAGCAGTTTAGCCTTAAGCGGGTTCCAAGAGACCCAGTACTTC	CASSLALSGFQETQYF
many	TRBV29-1	.	TRBJ2-3	TGCAGCGTTGAAGAAGGGAGGAAGATCACAGATACGCAGTATTTT	CSVEEGRKITDTQYF
many	TRBV2	TRBD1	TRBJ2-7	TGTGCCAGCGGCAGGGGGCGCTCCTACGAGCAGTACTTC	CASGRGRSYEQYF
many	TRBV6-5	TRBD1	TRBJ1-2	TGTGCCAGCAGTTACTGGACGGGGACAGATGGCTACACCTTC	CASSYWTGTDGYTF
.	TRBV11-2	TRBD1	TRBJ2-1	TGTGCCAGCAGCTTTCCCGGGACAGGGAAGGGCAATGAGCAGTTCTTC	CASSFPGTGKGNEQFF
.	TRBV18	.	TRBJ1-3	TGTGCCAGCTCACCTTACGACAGTTCCTCTGGAAACACCATATATTTT	CASSPYDSSSGNTIYF
many	TRBV6-5	.	TRBJ2-5	TGTGCCAGCAGTTCTTACATGGGGGCAGAGACCCAGTACTTC	CASSSYMGAETQYF
many	TRBV11-2	TRBD1	TRBJ2-1	TGTGCCAGCAGCCCAGGACAGGGGGGGTCCTACAATGAGCAGTTCTTC	CASSPGQGGSYNEQFF
few	TRBV27	TRBD1	TRBJ2-1	TGTGCCAGCAGTCAGGGACAGGTCTACGGTGAGCAGTTCTTC	CASSQGQVYGEQFF
.	TRBV5-4	TRBD2	TRBJ2-3	TGTGCCAGCAGCCCGCAAGCCCTAGCGGGGGGGCTCTCAGATACGCAGTATTTT	CASSPQALAGGLSDTQYF
.	TRBV5-6	TRBD1	TRBJ1-3	TGTGCCAGCCGGCGCTCTTCCCCGATCAGGGGGTCTGGAAACACCATATATTTT	CASRRSSPIRGSGNTIYF
.	TRBV6-2/TRBV6-3	.	TRBJ2-7	TGTGCCAGCAGGAGTCCGCGGGACTGGGCCTACGAGCAGTACTTC	CASRSPRDWAYEQYF
.	TRBV5-5	.	TRBJ2-3	TGTGCCAGCAGCTTGGTCCTACAGGGCACAGATACGCAGTATTTT	CASSLVLQGTDTQYF
many	TRBV12-3/TRBV12-4	TRBD1	TRBJ1-4	TGTGCCAGCAGTTTACGGGGCAGGGGGCCAGCTAATGAAAAACTGTTTTTT	CASSLRGRGPANEKLFF
.	TRBV29-1	TRBD1	TRBJ1-4	TGCAGCTCTGGACAGGGAGGAAAACTGTTTTTT	CSSGQGGKLFF
many	TRBV18	TRBD1	TRBJ2-5	TGTGCCAGCTCTCCGACAGGGGCCTCCCAGTACTTC	CASSPTGASQYF
many	TRBV5-8	TRBD1	TRBJ2-1	TGTGCCAGCAGCAAGACCGGGACAGGGGGCATGAATGAGCAGTTCTTC	CASSKTGTGGMNEQFF
many	TRBV27	TRBD1	TRBJ1-2	TGTGCCAGCAGTTCGGGACAGGGAGTGCGTGGCTACACCTTC	CASSSGQGVRGYTF
.	TRBV24-1	.	TRBJ2-1	TGTGCCACCAGTGACTGGACTGGCTCCTACAATGAGCAGTTCTTC	CATSDWTGSYNEQFF
.	TRBV4-1	.	TRBJ2-4	TGCGCCAGCACCCCCCGAGCCTGGGACAAAAACATTCAGTACTTC	CASTPRAWDKNIQYF
few	TRBV25-1	TRBD1	TRBJ2-3	TGTGCCAGCAGTGATCTGACAGGAGAACAGGGGTCTAGCACAGATACGCAGTATTTT	CASSDLTGEQGSSTDTQYF
.	TRBV9	.	TRBJ2-2	TGTGCCAGCAGCGCAAGCATGGGGTCTGGGACGAAAAACACCGGGGAGCTGTTTTTT	CASSASMGSGTKNTGELFF
.	TRBV6-1	.	TRBJ2-5	TGTGCCAGCAACATCGACGGGCGGTTCTCACACTTC	CASNIDGRFSHF
.	TRBV20-1	.	TRBJ1-1	TGCAGTGCTAGAGTCTCAGGGACGGACACTGAAGCTTTCTTT	CSARVSGTDTEAFF
.	TRBV19	TRBD1	TRBJ2-7	TGTGCCAGTAGTATGGGGGACAGCTCCTACGAGCAGTACTTC	CASSMGDSSYEQYF
few	TRBV13	TRBD1	TRBJ1-3	TGTGCCAGCAGCCCCCAGGGAGGGGGCCTCGGAAACACCATATATTTT	CASSPQGGGLGNTIYF
many	TRBV6-1	.	TRBJ1-1	TGTGCCAGCAGCCTAGGGGGAGCCACTGAAGCTTTCTTT	CASSLGGATEAFF